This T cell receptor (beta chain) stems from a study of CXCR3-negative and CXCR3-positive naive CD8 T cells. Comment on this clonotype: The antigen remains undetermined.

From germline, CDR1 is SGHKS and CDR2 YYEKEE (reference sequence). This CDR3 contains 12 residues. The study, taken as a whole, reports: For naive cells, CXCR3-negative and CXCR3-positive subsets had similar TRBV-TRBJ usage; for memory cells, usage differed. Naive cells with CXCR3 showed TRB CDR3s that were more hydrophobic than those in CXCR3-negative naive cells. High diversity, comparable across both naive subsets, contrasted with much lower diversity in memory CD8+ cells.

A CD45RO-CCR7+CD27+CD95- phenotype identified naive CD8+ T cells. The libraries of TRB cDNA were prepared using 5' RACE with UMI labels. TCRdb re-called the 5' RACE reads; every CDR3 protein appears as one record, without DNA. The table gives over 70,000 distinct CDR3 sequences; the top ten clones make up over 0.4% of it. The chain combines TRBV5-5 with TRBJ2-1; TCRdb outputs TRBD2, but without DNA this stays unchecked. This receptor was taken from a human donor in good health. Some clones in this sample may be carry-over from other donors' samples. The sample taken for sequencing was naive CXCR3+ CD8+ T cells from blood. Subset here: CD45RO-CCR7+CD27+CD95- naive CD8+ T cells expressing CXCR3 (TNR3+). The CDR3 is CASYGLANEQFF. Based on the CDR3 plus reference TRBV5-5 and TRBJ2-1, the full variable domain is DAGVTQSPTHLIKTRGQQVTLRCSPISGHKSVSWYQQVLGQGPQFIFQYYEKEERGRGNFPDRFSARQFPNYSSELNVNALLLGDSALYLCASYGLANEQFFGPGTRLTVL.